One TCR beta chain is described in this entry. Clones were sequenced by immunoSEQ multiplex PCR, and TCRdb holds only the in-frame ones, with some missing. The sample carries roughly 2,000,000 clones, just under 95% recorded once. The data belong to a study of shared clonotypes between healthy human individuals. Positive CCR7 selection of CD45RO-negative cells yielded the naive CD8 cells, and terminally differentiated effector memory CD45RA+ cells were excluded. CDR3 length equals 16 residues. The sample taken for sequencing was naive CD8+ T cells from PBMCs. The sequence came from a man aged 18 to 29 in good health. Some clones in this sample may be carry-over from other donors' samples. The V call is TRBV12-2, the J call TRBJ2-5; the table's D gene call, TRBD1, was not cross checked with the DNA. TRBV12-2 is flagged as a pseudogene. CDR3 in amino acids: CASRHSRDRLQETQYF. The CDR3 DNA sequence: TGTGCAAGTCGACACTCCCGGGACAGATTACAAGAGACCCAGTACTTC.